Following are 2 T cell receptor beta chains from one sample sequenced in a study of CD8+ T cells in alopecia areata. Sequencing templates came from extracted RNA that was reverse transcribed into cDNA. Assay: immunoSEQ multiplex PCR; the TCRdb copy retains only in-frame clones and omits some. The table records roughly 200,000 clones, about 55% of them present only once. Treatment reported: oral pan-JAK inhibitor, 5-10 mg twice daily. The sample here was CD8+ T cells sorted from blood, taken at week 24, from a patient treated with tofacitinib. Source of these receptors: a human donor with alopecia areata.

The rearrangement links TRBV6-6 to TRBJ2-3; D not certain. This CDR3 comprises 12 residues. CDR1 and CDR2 from the germline V gene are MNHNY and SVGAGI (reference sequence). V was trimmed by 0 bases and J by 5 bases, leaving 3 bases between them. In nucleotides, the CDR3 is TGTGCCAGCAGTTACTCTTTAGATACGCAGTATTTT. This sequence encodes CASSYSLDTQYF.

The chain joins TRBV27 to TRBJ2-1; the D gene is possibly TRBD1 (7 bases). The CDR3 has 13 residues. The germline gives CDR1 MNHEY, CDR2 SMNVEV (reference sequence). V lost 10 bases, J lost 9 bases, and 19 bases lay in between. CDR3 sequence reads: CAITGDQGGEQFF. CDR3 nucleotide sequence: TGTGCCATAACGGGGGACCAGGGGGGTGAGCAGTTCTTC.